This T cell receptor (beta chain) is drawn from a study of T-cell memory formation after mild COVID-19. Study conclusions and caveats: Whether day 37 second-wave clones are SARS-CoV-2-specific was not confirmed. The main location of contracting CD4+ clones was CM and EM, and that of contracting CD8+ clones was EMRA.

TCRdb itself ran the 5' RACE reads through MiXCR, one entry per CDR3 protein. The sample lists about 350,000 distinct CDR3 sequences, around a fifth occurring once. Turning to this clonotype: Antigen: not known.

The sequencing sample was made of PBMCs or a T cell subset sorted from them (not recorded which). This receptor was identified in a man in his late teens or twenties who had mild COVID-19 (a few samples of this study predate the infection). Cell type and time point are not known.

CDR3 sequence: CASSWSGTGSPGELFF. As DNA, the CDR3 is TGTGCCAGCAGCTGGTCTGGGACAGGGTCCCCCGGGGAGCTGTTTTTT. The chain links TRBV7-3 to TRBJ2-2; 9 nucleotides align to TRBD1. This CDR3 spans 16 amino acids. The germline gives CDR1 SGHTA, CDR2 FQGTGA. The ends lost 4 bases at V and 6 bases at J; junction bases unmatched: 9.